This T cell receptor (beta chain) was recorded in a study of T cell responses to AZD1222 COVID-19 vaccine (dated by TCRdb to the early 2020s). About the study as a whole: AZD1222 recipients given second doses at about 4 weeks or at about 12 weeks were pooled, since spike-specific TCR depth and breadth were not found to differ between the two schedules. A total of 230 to 250 trial participants underwent TCR sequencing, of whom some 210 received two doses of AZD1222 and about 25 received two doses of the MenACWY control vaccine. Enrollment into the trials was organized by age into subgroups of 18-55, 56-69 and 70-plus years, and those subgroups contained roughly 160, 29 and 62 TCR-sequenced participants, respectively. Study-wide conclusions, independent of this receptor: Nearly half of unique spike-specific TCRs reportedly recognized epitopes outside regions mutated in the B.1.351 and B.1.1.7 variants. Because no day 14 peak-response samples were available, repertoires were characterized only after the peak T cell response. Most participants were white British and females outnumbered males, and the authors suggested that clonal diversity may have been underestimated. The 56-69-year group was small, and its depth increase did not reach significance, likely because of low power. After two AZD1222 doses, both the breadth and the depth of spike-specific TCRs were significantly higher than at day 0 and than in MenACWY recipients. The whole spike protein was spanned by vaccine-associated CD4 TCRs, and dominant responses were seen in regions 160-218 and 743-854. Conclusions about previously exposed vaccinees were limited because only a handful of AZD1222 recipients were SARS-CoV-2 seropositive at baseline.

The CDR3 regions of human TCRbeta chains were subjected to immunosequencing. Per the authors' processing: TCRs in the repertoires were compared against a reference library of SARS-CoV-2-specific TCRs that had been generated with the MIRA antigen-specificity platform. Breadth was defined as the fraction of unique TCRs that were SARS-CoV-2-associated. Depth was defined as the fraction of total T cells that were SARS-CoV-2-associated. Using the MIRA data, every spike-specific TCR was mapped to the spike region that the TCR reacted to and assigned to either a CD4 or a CD8 class. Log10-transformed breadth and depth values were compared by one-way ANOVA with Sidak's multiple comparisons tests. Not all clones reach the TCRdb copy of this immuneACCESS table, which keeps in-frame sequences only. Checked studies attribute under half of the gap to unresolved V genes and leave the rest unexplained. The DNA gave D and trimming, while V, J and clone size come from that table. The sample records 90,000 to 100,000 clones, around nine tenths of which are singletons. Approximately 7% of the sample is held by the ten biggest clonotypes.

Taken with the paper, the label for time point translates to: baseline before first vaccination. The vaccinee samples were drawn from two UK trials, COV001 and COV002, one of which was a single-blind randomized controlled phase 2/3 trial testing AZD1222 (ChAdOx1 nCoV-19) in healthy adults. For TCRbeta chain sequencing, PBMC samples from trial participants were taken at day 0 and at day 28 after the second dose. With respect to this clone: What this receptor recognizes is not known. One base away there is no much larger clone; base qualities are not given.

Inclusive of the bounding cysteine and phenylalanine, the CDR3 is 15 residues long. The sequence is cut down to CDR3 DNA, 45 bases in frame from base 1. Here V drops 6 bases and J drops 8 bases, and the junction holds 8 bases not matched to any gene. From a lookup of the germline V gene, CDR1 and CDR2 are MDHEN and SYDVKM. The sequences come from peripheral blood, collected on day 0 of AZD1222 vaccination. The sequence came from an adult in good health. The sequence joins TRBV28 to TRBJ2-4; 12 central nucleotides agree with TRBD1. The CDR3 region has the sequence CASSPPGDRGHIQYF. In nucleotides, the sequence is TGTGCCAGCAGCCCGCCAGGGGACAGGGGGCACATTCAGTACTTC.